This entry describes one TCR beta chain. Its antigen remains unknown. Original processing methods: ImmunoSEQ output lacked quality scores and full-length reads, limiting matched filtering. Sequenced by immunoSEQ multiplex PCR; TCRdb stores in-frame clones only, minus some. That table is the source of V, J and clone size, and D and trimming were worked out from the DNA. The profile shows hundreds of thousands of clones, roughly 95% of them singletons. The naive CD8 population came from CD45RO-negative cells selected for CCR7, without terminally differentiated effector memory CD45RA+ cells. The data originate from a study of shared clonotypes between healthy human individuals. V was trimmed by 2 bases and J by 3 bases, leaving 11 bases between them. CDR3 length equals 15 residues. The germline V gene encodes CDR1 MNHEY and CDR2 SMNVEV (reference sequence). Study-level findings and limits: Shared across several donors were approximately 5% of the naive CD4 clonotypes.

The chain uses TRBV27 and TRBJ1-5, with D possibly matching TRBD1 (6 bases). This sequence originates from a woman in her 30s in good health. The sample was naive CD8+ T cells sorted from blood. As DNA, the CDR3 is TGTGCCAGCAGTTTAGTGGGGGCCTTCAATCAGCCCCAGCATTTT. Translation: CASSLVGAFNQPQHF.